This passage covers 15 T cell receptor beta chains from one sample sequenced in a study of T cell repertoires in cytomegalovirus infection. MiXCR, applied by TCRdb to the reads, yields one record per CDR3 protein. The sample has 100,000 to 150,000 distinct CDR3 sequences; 7% to 10% are singletons. Source material: PBMCs. These receptors were obtained from a human donor in good health (CMV status not recorded). Some clones in this sample may be carry-over from other donors' samples.

This clonotype was counted between two and nine times. The chain carries TRBV20-1 and TRBJ2-7, with D perhaps being TRBD1 or TRBD2 (7 bases each). This CDR3 is built from 13 residues. The V gene lost 0 bases and the J gene lost 4 bases, with 10 bases spanning the gap. The germline CDR1 and CDR2 sequences are DFQATT and SNEGSKA (reference sequence). The CDR3 region has the DNA TGCAGTGCTAGAGACAGGGGGGGATACGAGCAGTACTTC. It encodes CSARDRGGYEQYF.

This clonotype was found many times. The chain is built from TRBV5-4 and TRBJ1-1; D may be TRBD1 (5 bases). The germline V gene has CDR1 SGHNT and CDR2 YYREEE (reference sequence). The V gene lost 0 bases and the J gene lost 6 bases, with 18 bases spanning the gap. CDR3 size: 16 residues. The CDR3 spells CASSLGARGALSEAFF. The CDR3 DNA reads TGTGCCAGCAGCTTGGGGGCCCGTGGGGCTTTATCTGAAGCTTTCTTT. The full variable domain, in which reference TRBV5-4 and TRBJ1-1 provide the parts outside the CDR3, is ETGVTQSPTHLIKTRGQQVTLRCSSQSGHNTVSWYQQALGQGPQFIFQYYREEENGRGNFPPRFSGLQFPNYSSELNVNALELDDSALYLCASSLGARGALSEAFFGQGTRLTVV.

This clonotype was counted ten times or more. The chain carries TRBV28 and TRBJ2-3; TRBD1 or TRBD2 may be the D gene (5 bases each). CDR1 is MDHEN, CDR2 SYDVKM, per germline. The CDR3 consists of 15 residues. Deletions cut 5 bases from V and 2 bases from J, with 14 bases between. CDR3 amino acids: CASSNPGDATDTQYF. Written as DNA, the CDR3 is TGTGCCAGCAGTAACCCCGGGGACGCCACAGATACGCAGTATTTT.

This clonotype was counted many times. The V and J genes are TRBV20-1 and TRBJ2-5; the match to TRBD2 covers 8 bases. From germline, CDR1 is DFQATT and CDR2 SNEGSKA (reference sequence). CDR3 size: 15 residues. The J segment lost 3 bases and the V segment lost 4 bases, leaving 10 bases of the junction unmatched. The CDR3 region is CSAMLAGPLEETQYF. As DNA, the CDR3 is TGCAGTGCTATGCTAGCGGGTCCCCTGGAAGAGACCCAGTACTTC.

This clonotype was detected many times. The rearrangement uses TRBV5-1 and TRBJ1-2; D possibly corresponds to TRBD1 (5 bases). This CDR3 contains 14 residues. The ends were cut back, 2 bases at V and 8 bases at J, with 16 bases in the middle. Germline assignment: CDR1 SGHRS and CDR2 YFSETQ. The CDR3 loop reads CASSFSGDVGGYTF. Written as DNA, the CDR3 is TGCGCCAGCAGCTTTTCCGGGGACGTGGGGGGCTACACCTTC.

DNA of the CDR3: TGCGCCAGCAGCGGTCGGCGCACAGATACGCAGTATTTT. Translated: CASSGRRTDTQYF. This chain uses TRBV5-1 with TRBJ2-3, with no clear D. Germline lookup yields CDR1 SGHRS and CDR2 YFSETQ. V dropped 4 bases and J dropped 1 base, with 7 bases sitting between them. CDR3 length: 13 residues.

Many counts were recorded for this clonotype. The chain couples TRBV7-2 to TRBJ2-7; D may be TRBD2 (6 bases). Germline V gene sequence: CDR1 SGHTA, CDR2 FQGNSA. V was shortened by 4 bases and J by 7 bases, with 8 bases between the two germline ends. This CDR3 contains 11 residues. The CDR3 nucleotides read TGTGCCAGCAGCTCCGCGGGGGAGCAGTACTTC. Its protein product is CASSSAGEQYF.

The J gene is TRBJ1-5, the V gene TRBV30; weak D call: TRBD1 (5 bases). In germline, CDR1 is GTSNPN, CDR2 SVGIG (reference sequence). The CDR3 totals 13 residues. Trimming removed 2 bases from V and 4 bases from J, with 9 bases in between. The CDR3 coding sequence is TGTGCCTGGAGTCTCCAGGGAAATCAGCCCCAGCATTTT. Translating it yields CAWSLQGNQPQHF.

This clonotype was detected many times. This chain connects TRBV7-6 to TRBJ1-2; D unclear. The CDR3 is 13 residues long. The V gene's germline CDR1 is SGHVS and CDR2 FNYEAQ. V lost 5 bases, J lost 3 bases, and 10 bases lay in between. The CDR3 DNA reads TGTGCCAGCAGCCCGTGGGAGGACTATGGCTACACCTTC. It encodes CASSPWEDYGYTF.

This clonotype was picked up many times. The J gene is TRBJ2-7, the V gene TRBV7-8; TRBD1 is a possible D gene (6 bases). Germline CDR1 and CDR2: SGHVS and FQNEAQ. The V and J ends lost 1 base and 2 bases respectively, with 9 bases between them. This CDR3 is built from 14 residues. The CDR3 is CASSLGGPAYEQYF. The CDR3 DNA reads as TGTGCCAGCAGCTTAGGGGGGCCAGCCTACGAGCAGTACTTC.

Comments on this clonotype: An end of the junction does not agree with germline; a read error may underlie this. V usage is TRBV5-1 and J usage is TRBJ1-6; D perhaps matches TRBD1 (6 bases). CDR1 is SGHRS, CDR2 YFSETQ, per germline. The CDR3 covers 15 residues. CDR3: CASSENTDSGSPLQF. The CDR3 DNA sequence: TGCGCCAGCAGCGAGAATACGGACAGTGGTTCACCCCTCCAGTTT.

This clonotype has ten or more counts. The genes are TRBV19 and TRBJ2-1; 7 positions match TRBD1. Trimming cost V 6 bases and J 4 bases; bases outside gene matches: 12. The CDR3 contains 16 residues. In germline, CDR1 is LNHDA, CDR2 SQIVND (reference sequence). For the CDR3, the DNA is TGTGCCAGTAGCCTGAAGGGGGCAGGTTCGTACAATGAGCAGTTCTTC. The encoded protein is CASSLKGAGSYNEQFF.

This clonotype was picked up many times. This sequence joins TRBV7-8 and TRBJ1-1; the D gene is possibly TRBD1 (5 bases). The V gene lost 4 bases and the J gene lost 5 bases, with 11 bases spanning the gap. Germline V gene data show CDR1 as SGHVS and CDR2 as FQNEAQ. This CDR3 has 13 amino acids. The CDR3: CASSSGAITEAFF. The CDR3 DNA follows: TGTGCCAGCAGCTCCGGGGCGATAACTGAAGCTTTCTTT.

There are many counts of this clonotype. CDR3 nucleotide sequence: TGTGCCAGCAGTTTTGGGCAGGGCACAGATACGCAGTATTTT. It yields the protein CASSFGQGTDTQYF. The V and J genes are TRBV12-3 or TRBV12-4 and TRBJ2-3; D gene unclear. The CDR3 length is 14 residues. V dropped 3 bases and J dropped 1 base, with 8 bases sitting between them.

This clonotype was observed at least ten times. The chain carries TRBV7-2 and TRBJ2-1; 7 bases fit TRBD2. There are 16 residues in the CDR3. V was clipped by 5 bases and J by 4 bases; unmatched bases: 11. Germline CDR1 SGHTA, CDR2 FQGNSA. The CDR3 spells CASSLHDGGIYNEQFF. CDR3 in DNA: TGTGCCAGCAGCCTTCACGACGGGGGGATATACAATGAGCAGTTCTTC.